A selection of T cell receptor beta chains follows, all from one sample in a study of T-cell memory formation after mild COVID-19. TCRdb redid the calling of the 5' RACE reads with MiXCR, one entry per CDR3 protein. The data contain 80,000 to 95,000 distinct CDR3 sequences, more than 20% of them singletons. What was sequenced was PBMCs or a T cell subset sorted from them (not recorded which). Receptors originate from a young man who had mild COVID-19 (a few samples of this study predate the infection). Cell type and time point are not known. Each CDR3 is given with its conserved first and last residue. Each record gives: D gene, clone size, V gene, J gene, CDR3 length, CDR3 DNA, CDR3 protein. D genes are given only for firm matches. Only some rows state a clone size, as once, few, many or a class for expanded clones.

d_call: .
clone_size: .
v_call: TRBV6-2/TRBV6-3
j_call: TRBJ1-1
cdr3_length: 15
cdr3_nt: TGTGCCAGCAGTGGCTCCGGTGGGGGGAACACTGAAGCTTTCTTT
cdr3_aa: CASSGSGGGNTEAFF

d_call: TRBD1
clone_size: .
v_call: TRBV6-5
j_call: TRBJ2-3
cdr3_length: 15
cdr3_nt: TGTGCCAGCAGTTCCTCAGGGGGTAATACAGATACGCAGTATTTT
cdr3_aa: CASSSSGGNTDTQYF

d_call: .
clone_size: .
v_call: TRBV12-3/TRBV12-4
j_call: TRBJ2-1
cdr3_length: 12
cdr3_nt: TGTGCCAGCAGTTTAGCGGTGGTTGAGCAGTTCTTC
cdr3_aa: CASSLAVVEQFF

d_call: .
clone_size: few
v_call: TRBV29-1
j_call: TRBJ2-1
cdr3_length: 15
cdr3_nt: TGCAGCGTTGACGGATGGCAGGCCCAGTACAATGAGCAGTTCTTC
cdr3_aa: CSVDGWQAQYNEQFF

d_call: TRBD1
clone_size: few
v_call: TRBV19
j_call: TRBJ2-7
cdr3_length: 15
cdr3_nt: TGTGCCAGTAGTCCGGGACAGGGGTTTTACTACGAGCAGTACTTC
cdr3_aa: CASSPGQGFYYEQYF

d_call: .
clone_size: few
v_call: TRBV2
j_call: TRBJ2-1
cdr3_length: 15
cdr3_nt: TGTGCCAGCAGCCAGAGGATTCTTTCCTACAATGAGCAGTTCTTC
cdr3_aa: CASSQRILSYNEQFF

d_call: TRBD1
clone_size: few
v_call: TRBV9
j_call: TRBJ2-1
cdr3_length: 14
cdr3_nt: TGTGCCAGCAGCGTAGGAACAGGGGGCAATGAGCAGTTCTTC
cdr3_aa: CASSVGTGGNEQFF

d_call: .
clone_size: .
v_call: TRBV20-1
j_call: TRBJ1-2
cdr3_length: 17
cdr3_nt: TGCAGTGCTAGAGACTTTGGGGTCACCCTTACTAACTATGGCTACACCTTC
cdr3_aa: CSARDFGVTLTNYGYTF

d_call: TRBD2
clone_size: .
v_call: TRBV7-8
j_call: TRBJ2-1
cdr3_length: 16
cdr3_nt: TGTGCCAGCAGCGGGAGGGTGGGGGGCTCCTACAATGAGCAGTTCTTC
cdr3_aa: CASSGRVGGSYNEQFF

d_call: TRBD2
clone_size: few
v_call: TRBV29-1
j_call: TRBJ2-1
cdr3_length: 18
cdr3_nt: TGCAGCGACACGACCGGGACTAGCGGGGGCCTCTCCTACAATGAGCAGTTCTTC
cdr3_aa: CSDTTGTSGGLSYNEQFF

d_call: TRBD2
clone_size: few
v_call: TRBV27
j_call: TRBJ2-3
cdr3_length: 16
cdr3_nt: TGTGCCAGCAGTCCCCGACTAGCGGGGGGCGTAGATACGCAGTATTTT
cdr3_aa: CASSPRLAGGVDTQYF

d_call: .
clone_size: .
v_call: TRBV30
j_call: TRBJ2-2
cdr3_length: 11
cdr3_nt: TGTGCCTGGAGTGTGACCGGGGAGCTGTTTTTT
cdr3_aa: CAWSVTGELFF

d_call: .
clone_size: .
v_call: TRBV7-6
j_call: TRBJ2-3
cdr3_length: 15
cdr3_nt: TGTGCCAGCAGCTTAGAACCCAGTGGGACAGATACGCAGTATTTT
cdr3_aa: CASSLEPSGTDTQYF

d_call: TRBD1
clone_size: .
v_call: TRBV7-9
j_call: TRBJ1-1
cdr3_length: 17
cdr3_nt: TGTGCCAGCAGCTCCGGGACAGGGGGGTTAGTGGGCACTGAAGCTTTCTTT
cdr3_aa: CASSSGTGGLVGTEAFF

d_call: .
clone_size: .
v_call: TRBV27
j_call: TRBJ2-7
cdr3_length: 15
cdr3_nt: TGTGCCAGCAGTCCGGGAAGACAGATTCTCTACGAGCAGTACTTC
cdr3_aa: CASSPGRQILYEQYF

d_call: TRBD2
clone_size: once
v_call: TRBV27
j_call: TRBJ2-3
cdr3_length: 16
cdr3_nt: TGTGCCAGCAGTTTAGTTCCGGGGGGGCGGAGCGATACGCAGTATTTT
cdr3_aa: CASSLVPGGRSDTQYF

d_call: TRBD1
clone_size: .
v_call: TRBV27
j_call: TRBJ2-5
cdr3_length: 15
cdr3_nt: TGTGCCAGCAGTCACACAGGGGTGGCGAAGGAGACCCAGTACTTC
cdr3_aa: CASSHTGVAKETQYF

d_call: .
clone_size: .
v_call: TRBV20-1
j_call: TRBJ1-1
cdr3_length: 14
cdr3_nt: TGCAGTGCTAGATACCCCGCAGATAACACTGAAGCTTTCTTT
cdr3_aa: CSARYPADNTEAFF

d_call: .
clone_size: .
v_call: TRBV10-3
j_call: TRBJ2-3
cdr3_length: 17
cdr3_nt: TGTGCCATCAGTGGACGGATCTTGGCGACCCCTGGAGATACGCAGTATTTT
cdr3_aa: CAISGRILATPGDTQYF

d_call: .
clone_size: .
v_call: TRBV6-5
j_call: TRBJ1-3
cdr3_length: 14
cdr3_nt: TGTGCCAGCAGTTACTCTTGGGAGCGAAACACCATATATTTT
cdr3_aa: CASSYSWERNTIYF

d_call: .
clone_size: .
v_call: TRBV11-1
j_call: TRBJ2-7
cdr3_length: 14
cdr3_nt: TGTGCCAGCAGCCCCACGACGGCCCCACTCGAGCAGTACTTC
cdr3_aa: CASSPTTAPLEQYF

d_call: .
clone_size: many
v_call: TRBV5-1
j_call: TRBJ1-1
cdr3_length: 13
cdr3_nt: TGCGCCAGCAGCTTCAGGAAGAACACTGAAGCTTTCTTT
cdr3_aa: CASSFRKNTEAFF

d_call: .
clone_size: few
v_call: TRBV7-2
j_call: TRBJ2-4
cdr3_length: 15
cdr3_nt: TGTGCCAGCAGCTGGCCGGGACTAGCCAAAAACATTCAGTACTTC
cdr3_aa: CASSWPGLAKNIQYF

d_call: .
clone_size: .
v_call: TRBV5-1
j_call: TRBJ2-4
cdr3_length: 17
cdr3_nt: TGCGACAGCAGCTTGGTCAGTAGGCTGGGAGGCAAAAACATTCAGTACTTC
cdr3_aa: CDSSLVSRLGGKNIQYF

d_call: .
clone_size: .
v_call: TRBV5-1
j_call: TRBJ2-7
cdr3_length: 13
cdr3_nt: TGCGCCAGCAGCCCAAGACAGCTGTACGAGCAGTACTTC
cdr3_aa: CASSPRQLYEQYF

d_call: .
clone_size: .
v_call: TRBV5-6
j_call: TRBJ2-2
cdr3_length: 15
cdr3_nt: TGTGCCAGCAGCCCCCGGGGCTCGTTCACCGGGGAGCTGTTTTTT
cdr3_aa: CASSPRGSFTGELFF

d_call: .
clone_size: few
v_call: TRBV9
j_call: TRBJ2-6
cdr3_length: 18
cdr3_nt: TGTGCCAGCAGCACGCGGACAGGAGGGGGGACTGGGGCCAACGTCCTGACTTTC
cdr3_aa: CASSTRTGGGTGANVLTF

d_call: .
clone_size: few
v_call: TRBV4-1
j_call: TRBJ2-3
cdr3_length: 13
cdr3_nt: TGCGCCAGCAGCCCTGGGTCTGGAGATACGCAGTATTTT
cdr3_aa: CASSPGSGDTQYF

d_call: TRBD2
clone_size: few
v_call: TRBV29-1
j_call: TRBJ2-1
cdr3_length: 13
cdr3_nt: TGCAGCGTTGCCCTAGCGGGGGGGACTGAGCAGTTCTTC
cdr3_aa: CSVALAGGTEQFF

d_call: .
clone_size: .
v_call: TRBV4-1
j_call: TRBJ2-7
cdr3_length: 18
cdr3_nt: TGCGCCAGCAGCCAGGACAGCAGCCCGGGACGGGGGGCCTACGAGCAGTACTTC
cdr3_aa: CASSQDSSPGRGAYEQYF

d_call: .
clone_size: few
v_call: TRBV6-2/TRBV6-3
j_call: TRBJ2-2
cdr3_length: 15
cdr3_nt: TGTGCCAGCAGTTACTTACAGAGGAACACCGGGGAGCTGTTTTTT
cdr3_aa: CASSYLQRNTGELFF

d_call: .
clone_size: .
v_call: TRBV7-9
j_call: TRBJ2-5
cdr3_length: 13
cdr3_nt: TGTGCCAGCAGCTTCCCGCATTCAGAGACCCAGTACTTC
cdr3_aa: CASSFPHSETQYF

d_call: .
clone_size: few
v_call: TRBV6-2/TRBV6-3
j_call: TRBJ2-6
cdr3_length: 15
cdr3_nt: TGTGCCAGCAGTTACACGGTCTCTGGGGCCAACGTCCTGACTTTC
cdr3_aa: CASSYTVSGANVLTF

d_call: TRBD2
clone_size: .
v_call: TRBV3-1
j_call: TRBJ2-1
cdr3_length: 15
cdr3_nt: TGTGCCAGCAGCTACCGACTAGCGGTCTACAATGAGCAGTTCTTC
cdr3_aa: CASSYRLAVYNEQFF

d_call: .
clone_size: few
v_call: TRBV7-9
j_call: TRBJ1-1
cdr3_length: 14
cdr3_nt: TGTGCCAGCAGCTTCGGGGCAGAGGTCACTGAAGCTTTCTTT
cdr3_aa: CASSFGAEVTEAFF

d_call: .
clone_size: .
v_call: TRBV7-6
j_call: TRBJ1-2
cdr3_length: 15
cdr3_nt: TGTGCCAGCAGCCCCGCGGGGTTAGGGAACTATGGCTACACCTTC
cdr3_aa: CASSPAGLGNYGYTF

d_call: .
clone_size: .
v_call: TRBV6-5
j_call: TRBJ2-5
cdr3_length: 14
cdr3_nt: TGTGCCAGCCGAACGACGGCAGCCCAAGAGACCCAGTACTTC
cdr3_aa: CASRTTAAQETQYF

d_call: .
clone_size: few
v_call: TRBV4-2
j_call: TRBJ1-1
cdr3_length: 15
cdr3_nt: TGTGCCAGCAGCCAAGACGCAGGGGCGAACACTGAAGCTTTCTTT
cdr3_aa: CASSQDAGANTEAFF

d_call: .
clone_size: few
v_call: TRBV9
j_call: TRBJ1-2
cdr3_length: 14
cdr3_nt: TGTGCCAGCAGCCTTGGGGGAGGCAACTATGGCTACACCTTC
cdr3_aa: CASSLGGGNYGYTF

d_call: .
clone_size: .
v_call: TRBV7-8
j_call: TRBJ2-2
cdr3_length: 17
cdr3_nt: TGTGCCAGCAGCTTAGAAGCCAGGGGGGACTACACCGGGGAGCTGTTTTTT
cdr3_aa: CASSLEARGDYTGELFF

d_call: TRBD1
clone_size: .
v_call: TRBV29-1
j_call: TRBJ1-1
cdr3_length: 15
cdr3_nt: TGCAGCGTTATCTTACTCGGGCAGGGGGAGCCTGAAGCTTTCTTT
cdr3_aa: CSVILLGQGEPEAFF

d_call: TRBD1
clone_size: few
v_call: TRBV7-9
j_call: TRBJ1-2
cdr3_length: 14
cdr3_nt: TGTGCCAGCAGCTCCCATGACAGGGTAGGGGGCTACACCTTC
cdr3_aa: CASSSHDRVGGYTF

d_call: .
clone_size: .
v_call: TRBV29-1
j_call: TRBJ2-5
cdr3_length: 14
cdr3_nt: TGCAGCGTCCAAGGGACGGCTGACCGAAAGACCCAGTACTTC
cdr3_aa: CSVQGTADRKTQYF

d_call: .
clone_size: .
v_call: TRBV9
j_call: TRBJ2-6
cdr3_length: 16
cdr3_nt: TGTGCCAGCATGGGACGGGAAGGGCCTGGGGCCAACGTCCTGACTTTC
cdr3_aa: CASMGREGPGANVLTF

d_call: TRBD2
clone_size: .
v_call: TRBV7-9
j_call: TRBJ2-5
cdr3_length: 17
cdr3_nt: TGTGCCAGCAGCTTAGTTAGCGGGGGCGCTTACGGGGAGACCCAGTACTTC
cdr3_aa: CASSLVSGGAYGETQYF

d_call: TRBD2
clone_size: few
v_call: TRBV20-1
j_call: TRBJ2-3
cdr3_length: 15
cdr3_nt: TGCAGTGCTAGTCGAGCGGGGGGTACCACAGATACGCAGTATTTT
cdr3_aa: CSASRAGGTTDTQYF

d_call: .
clone_size: .
v_call: TRBV7-9
j_call: TRBJ2-7
cdr3_length: 14
cdr3_nt: TGTGCCAGCAGCTTCTTTGAGGACTCCTACGAGCAGTACTTC
cdr3_aa: CASSFFEDSYEQYF

d_call: .
clone_size: few
v_call: TRBV7-3
j_call: TRBJ2-3
cdr3_length: 15
cdr3_nt: TGTGCCAGCAGCCAAGGACGGATTAACACAGATACGCAGTATTTT
cdr3_aa: CASSQGRINTDTQYF

d_call: .
clone_size: once
v_call: TRBV27
j_call: TRBJ1-5
cdr3_length: 12
cdr3_nt: TGTGCCAGCAGTTTGAAAGGCCAGCCCCAGCATTTT
cdr3_aa: CASSLKGQPQHF

d_call: TRBD1
clone_size: .
v_call: TRBV28
j_call: TRBJ2-3
cdr3_length: 16
cdr3_nt: TGTGCCAGCAGTCCCCGGACAGGGGCGGACACAGATACGCAGTATTTT
cdr3_aa: CASSPRTGADTDTQYF

d_call: .
clone_size: .
v_call: TRBV7-3
j_call: TRBJ1-1
cdr3_length: 15
cdr3_nt: TGTGCCAGCAGCTCCGTACCCCGATCGAGGACTGAAGCTTTCTTT
cdr3_aa: CASSSVPRSRTEAFF

d_call: TRBD2
clone_size: few
v_call: TRBV7-3
j_call: TRBJ2-1
cdr3_length: 16
cdr3_nt: TGTGCCAGCAGCTCACCCGGGACTACCCGGCACCATGAGCAGTTCTTC
cdr3_aa: CASSSPGTTRHHEQFF

d_call: .
clone_size: .
v_call: TRBV4-1
j_call: TRBJ2-1
cdr3_length: 16
cdr3_nt: TGCGCCAGCAGCCAAGTGGCTCAATACCGCTACAATGAGCAGTTCTTC
cdr3_aa: CASSQVAQYRYNEQFF

d_call: TRBD1
clone_size: .
v_call: TRBV20-1
j_call: TRBJ1-5
cdr3_length: 17
cdr3_nt: TGCAGTGCTAGACCAGACCGACGGACAGGGCGCAATCAGCCCCAGCATTTT
cdr3_aa: CSARPDRRTGRNQPQHF

d_call: .
clone_size: .
v_call: TRBV9
j_call: TRBJ2-2
cdr3_length: 11
cdr3_nt: TGTGCCAGCCAGAACACCGGGGAGCTGTTTTTT
cdr3_aa: CASQNTGELFF

d_call: TRBD1
clone_size: few
v_call: TRBV4-1
j_call: TRBJ2-7
cdr3_length: 15
cdr3_nt: TGCGCCAGCAGCACCCGGACAGGGGCCGGGGACGAGCAGTACTTC
cdr3_aa: CASSTRTGAGDEQYF